This T cell receptor beta chain was captured in a study of control samples from healthy donors and cancer patients. V was clipped by 2 bases and J by 4 bases, with 12 bases between them. Germline lookup yields CDR1 MNHNY and CDR2 SVGAGI (reference sequence). The CDR3 sequence is 15 residues long. Data came from immunoSEQ multiplex PCR; TCRdb stores just in-frame clones and leaves some out. The sample records some 150,000 clones, about 94% being singletons. The sequenced sample consisted of PBMCs. This TCR was sampled from a man in his fifties or sixties with colorectal cancer. The V call is TRBV6-6, the J call TRBJ1-5; a possible D gene is TRBD1 (5 bases). The CDR3, as DNA: TGTGCCAGCAGTTACGAGGGGAGGCGGAATCAGCCCCAGCATTTT. Encoded protein: CASSYEGRRNQPQHF.